Listed below are T cell receptor beta chains from one sample, sequenced in a study of blood T cell repertoires in COVID-19. Repertoires were generated with immunoSEQ multiplex PCR, while TCRdb's copy carries only in-frame clones and drops some. This table has 150,000 to 200,000 clones, roughly 86% appearing once. Material for sequencing was peripheral blood. All receptors come from a man in his forties or fifties with active or convalescent COVID-19. Each CDR3 is given without its conserved first and last residue.

V gene	J gene	CDR3 protein
TRBV29-1	TRBJ2-3	SVEASGSDTQY
TRBV14	TRBJ2-7	ASSQTLGLVPSYEQY
TRBV7-8	TRBJ1-5	ASRNGDQPQH
TRBV6-5	TRBJ2-2	ASSTQREYTGELF
TRBV4-2	TRBJ2-5	ASSQGTSGRLAQY
TRBV24-1	TRBJ1-2	ATSDSWAYGYT
TRBV4-1	TRBJ1-3	ASSQHPETGGIGSGNTIY
TRBV7-2	TRBJ1-6	ASSLQGAAASPLH
TRBV19	TRBJ1-6	ASTRELYNSPLH
TRBV4-3	TRBJ1-6	ASSQVRERAGYSPLH
TRBV5-1	TRBJ2-5	ASSPGTSGGQETQY
TRBV11-3	TRBJ2-5	ASSFLATAGTVMETQY
TRBV19	TRBJ2-7	ASSIRGVGPRTGFPYEQY
TRBV18	TRBJ1-5	ASSGDRGKPRGNQPQH
TRBV11-3	TRBJ2-1	ASSLDSTWQF
TRBV2	TRBJ2-7	ASSESSVFPEQY
TRBV5-1	TRBJ1-3	ASSFLPTQDTIY
TRBV27	TRBJ2-7	ATSGGSLGYEQY
TRBV4-1	TRBJ2-1	ASSPASGGAYNEQF
TRBV10-3	TRBJ1-4	AISGGQGPFATNEKLF
TRBV19	TRBJ2-7	ASSSSSPYEQY
TRBV6-5	TRBJ2-3	ASTHGTTDTQY